The rows below give T cell receptor beta chains drawn from one sample of a study of blood T cell repertoires in COVID-19. Using immunoSEQ multiplex PCR, the repertoire was profiled, and TCRdb retains in-frame clones only, with some absent. The table lists 85,000 to 100,000 clones, about 90% of them singletons, with about 1.9% in the top ten. Specimen: peripheral blood. These receptors were obtained from a man aged 45-65 years with COVID-19, enrolled during active disease. CDR3s include the opening cysteine and the closing phenylalanine or tryptophan. A D gene is named only where the DNA matches it firmly. Some rows have no size entry. The others give once, few or many, or a class for an expanded clone.

TRBJ1-2 TRBV25-1 TRBD1 15 NA CATKGGEQGAYGYTF TGTGCCACCAAGGGGGGTGAACAGGGGGCCTATGGCTACACCTTC
TRBJ1-2 TRBV24-1 TRBD1 16 NA CATSDQPGQGDYGYTF TGTGCCACCAGTGATCAGCCGGGACAGGGGGACTATGGCTACACCTTC
TRBJ2-3 TRBV11-2 TRBD2 17 NA CASSPPSSGVKTDTQYF TGTGCCAGCAGCCCACCTTCTAGCGGGGTAAAGACAGATACGCAGTATTTT
TRBJ1-4 TRBV9 NA 15 NA CASSVSGAPGEKLFF TGTGCCAGCAGCGTATCAGGGGCCCCGGGGGAAAAACTGTTTTTT
TRBJ2-3 TRBV6-4 TRBD2 14 NA CASSVAGGTDTQYF TGTGCCAGCAGTGTGGCGGGGGGTACAGATACGCAGTATTTT
TRBJ2-2 TRBV6-6 NA 16 NA CASSYWAGLGTGELFF TGTGCCAGCAGTTACTGGGCAGGCCTCGGCACCGGGGAGCTGTTTTTT
TRBJ2-6 TRBV3-1/TRBV3-2 NA 13 NA CASSLSWANVLTF TGTGCCAGCAGCCTCTCGTGGGCCAACGTCCTGACTTTC
TRBJ1-1 TRBV11-3 NA 13 NA CASSRQANTEAFF TGTGCCAGCAGCCGACAGGCCAACACTGAAGCTTTCTTT
TRBJ1-2 TRBV20-1 NA 11 NA CSAVENYGYTF TGCAGTGCTGTAGAGAACTATGGCTACACCTTC
TRBJ2-2 TRBV9 NA 14 NA CASSFDGHGGELFF TGTGCCAGCAGTTTTGACGGACACGGCGGGGAGCTGTTTTTT
TRBJ2-2 TRBV4-2 NA 16 NA CASSQEQGANTGELFF TGTGCCAGCAGCCAAGAACAGGGCGCGAACACCGGGGAGCTGTTTTTT
TRBJ1-4 TRBV28 TRBD1 15 NA CASKHRGRTNEKLFF TGTGCCAGCAAACACAGGGGTCGGACTAATGAAAAACTGTTTTTT
TRBJ1-1 TRBV10-3 NA 15 NA CAIGDTGWENTEAFF TGTGCCATCGGAGATACAGGGTGGGAGAACACTGAAGCTTTCTTT
TRBJ2-5 TRBV7-7 NA 15 NA CASSLAPLPGETQYF TGTGCTAGCAGCTTAGCCCCCTTACCGGGAGAGACCCAGTACTTC
TRBJ2-1 TRBV4-3 NA 17 NA CASSQDRRTLGRNEQFF TGCGCCAGCAGCCAAGACCGCCGGACTTTGGGTAGAAATGAGCAGTTCTTC
TRBJ2-7 TRBV5-1 TRBD1 13 few CASSEGQGFEQYF TGCGCCAGCAGCGAAGGACAGGGGTTCGAGCAGTACTTC
TRBJ2-3 TRBV5-4 NA 15 NA CASSLVARGSDTQYF TGTGCCAGCAGCTTAGTCGCGAGAGGATCAGATACGCAGTATTTT
TRBJ2-7 TRBV24-1 TRBD2 15 NA CATSDPASGTYEQYF TGTGCCACCAGTGACCCCGCTAGCGGAACCTACGAGCAGTACTTC
TRBJ1-2 TRBV3-1/TRBV3-2 NA 14 NA CASSYWTANYGYTF TGTGCCAGCAGCTATTGGACAGCTAACTATGGCTACACCTTC
TRBJ1-2 TRBV3-1/TRBV3-2 TRBD1 15 NA CASSPRDRGRRGYTF TGTGCCAGCAGCCCCCGGGACAGGGGGCGTAGGGGCTACACCTTC
TRBJ1-1 TRBV3-1/TRBV3-2 NA 16 NA CASSQEGRLMNTEAFF TGTGCCAGCAGCCAAGAAGGGAGACTCATGAACACTGAAGCTTTCTTT
TRBJ1-6 TRBV30 NA 16 NA CAWNGARISYNSPLHF TGTGCCTGGAATGGGGCCCGAATCTCCTATAATTCACCCCTCCACTTT
TRBJ1-2 TRBV5-1 TRBD1 15 few CASSLGQGANYGYTF TGCGCCAGCAGCTTGGGACAGGGGGCCAACTATGGCTACACCTTC
TRBJ1-2 TRBV10-3 NA 16 NA CAIMRGQHTMNDGYTF TGTGCCATCATGAGGGGACAACATACGATGAACGATGGCTACACCTTC
TRBJ2-7 TRBV6-2/TRBV6-3 TRBD1 17 NA CASSYRAGTGNDYEQYF TGTGCCAGCAGTTACCGCGCGGGGACAGGAAACGACTACGAGCAGTACTTC
TRBJ1-5 TRBV2 NA 15 NA CASSANKGFVQPQHF TGTGCCAGCAGTGCGAACAAGGGGTTTGTGCAGCCCCAGCATTTT
TRBJ2-2 TRBV28 NA 14 NA CASSPFGDTGELFF TGTGCCAGCAGCCCCTTCGGGGACACCGGGGAGCTGTTTTTT
TRBJ2-2 TRBV5-1 NA 16 NA CASRPQGAANTGELFF TGCGCCAGCAGGCCGCAGGGTGCGGCGAACACCGGGGAGCTGTTTTTT
TRBJ1-6 TRBV6-5 NA 13 NA CATRDFLIWALHF TGTGCCACCCGGGACTTCCTAATTTGGGCCCTCCACTTT
TRBJ1-6 TRBV7-8 NA 14 few CASSLQTYNSPLHF TGTGCCAGCAGCCTACAGACCTATAATTCACCCCTCCACTTT
TRBJ1-6 TRBV4-2 NA 16 few CASSQELTGHNSPLHF TGTGCCAGCAGCCAAGAACTAACAGGGCATAATTCACCCCTCCACTTT